The 8 T cell receptor beta chains reported below all come from one sample, sequenced in a study of blood T cell repertoires in COVID-19. Sequencing used immunoSEQ multiplex PCR; TCRdb keeps in-frame clones, though not all of them. Among some 350,000 clones, roughly 90% were seen once, and the ten largest hold approximately 3%. The sample was peripheral blood. The receptor set was obtained from a woman aged 25 to 39 with COVID-19, enrolled during active disease.

This clone was seen a handful of times. The CDR3 protein is CASRSRDRGINEQFF. The CDR3 DNA reads as TGTGCCAGCAGATCGCGGGACAGGGGAATCAATGAGCAGTTCTTC. The gene calls are TRBV5-4 and TRBJ2-1, with TRBD1 matching over 10 bases. Germline loops: CDR1 SGHNT, CDR2 YYREEE (reference sequence). V gave up 5 bases and J gave up 6 bases; unmatched junction bases: 8. CDR3 size: 15 residues.

V is TRBV10-1 and J is TRBJ2-1, with 8 bases aligning to TRBD2. The CDR3 is made up of 15 amino acids. The trim removed 3 bases at V and 2 bases at J, leaving 3 bases unmatched. Germline lookup yields CDR1 WNHNN and CDR2 SYGVQD (reference sequence). The CDR3 sequence is CASSELADPYNEQFF. The CDR3 bases are TGCGCCAGCAGTGAACTAGCGGACCCCTACAATGAGCAGTTCTTC.

The J gene is TRBJ1-4, the V gene TRBV5-6, with 7 bases lining up with TRBD1. Germline CDR1 reads SGHDT; CDR2 reads YYEEEE. The V segment lost 4 bases and the J segment 3 bases; nucleotides outside the gene matches: 6. This CDR3 has 15 residues. The CDR3 DNA reads TGTGCCAGCAGCGAGACAGGGCCCGCTAATGAAAAACTGTTTTTT. Its translation is CASSETGPANEKLFF.

V gene TRBV19 combines with J gene TRBJ1-1; D might be TRBD1 (6 bases). CDR1 and CDR2 (germline): LNHDA, SQIVND (reference sequence). The CDR3 loop spans 14 amino acids. Trimming shortened V by 5 bases and J by 3 bases, and 13 bases separated the two germline ends. For the CDR3, the DNA is TGTGCCAGTAGTTTACAGGGTTTGGACACTGAAGCTTTCTTT. It yields the protein CASSLQGLDTEAFF.

V gene TRBV29-1 combines with J gene TRBJ2-1, with 7 bases aligning to TRBD2. Germline CDR1 SQVTM, CDR2 ANQGSEA. V lost 5 bases to trimming and J lost 9 bases; unmatched junction nucleotides: 13. CDR3 length equals 14 residues. The CDR3 DNA reads TGCAGCGTTAGTCTCTATGCGGGAGTGGGTGAGCAGTTCTTC. Protein: CSVSLYAGVGEQFF.

This chain connects TRBV6-5 to TRBJ1-2; D is perhaps TRBD1 (6 bases). Trimming took off 8 bases at V and 10 bases at J, with 23 bases between the two ends. Per germline, CDR1 MNHEY and CDR2 SVGAGI. CDR3 size: 14 residues. In DNA form, the CDR3 reads TGTGCCAGCCACTACAGAAACAGGGCTGGGGACTACACCTTC. This translates into CASHYRNRAGDYTF.

V usage is TRBV7-2 and J usage is TRBJ2-2; 7 bases are shared with TRBD2. Per germline, CDR1 SGHTA and CDR2 FQGNSA. V lost 0 bases to trimming and J lost 5 bases; unmatched junction nucleotides: 9. This CDR3 comprises 17 residues. The CDR3 DNA reads as TGTGCCAGCAGCTTAGCGAGTGGCGGGAGCCAAACCGGGGAGCTGTTTTTT. Translating it yields CASSLASGGSQTGELFF.

This chain links TRBV11-3 with TRBJ2-3, with TRBD1 identical over 7 bases. Trimming cost V 5 bases and J 4 bases; bases outside gene matches: 3. The CDR3 totals 13 residues. Germline loops: CDR1 SGHNT, CDR2 YENEEA. The CDR3, as DNA: TGTGCCAGCAGCCGACAGGGCCCAGATACGCAGTATTTT. Protein: CASSRQGPDTQYF.